This T cell receptor (beta chain) was found in a study of regulatory T cells in long-lasting Graves disease. Documented time point: newly diagnosed GD, antithyroid drugs for less than 3 months. TCR sequences were obtained from RNA taken from PBMCs. Sequencing libraries for TCR beta were prepared with iRepertoire HTBI primers and Arm-PCR of CDR3 regions. TCRdb itself ran the multiplex PCR reads through MiXCR, one entry per CDR3 protein. The sample holds roughly 400,000 distinct CDR3 sequences, less than 20% seen once. This clonotype was observed a handful of times. The length of the CDR3 is 12 residues. CDR1 is SQVTM and CDR2 is ANQGSEA in the germline V gene. V lost 2 bases to trimming and J lost 8 bases, with 10 bases between them. The sample was also reused in another study, on T cells in Graves' hyperthyroidism and ophthalmopathy.

Sequenced here: peripheral blood mononuclear cells (PBMCs), sampled at new diagnosis, from a patient treated with antithyroid drugs. The genes are TRBV29-1 and TRBJ2-4, with D perhaps TRBD1 or TRBD2 (6 bases each). The receptor's source is a woman younger than 30 with Graves disease. CDR3 in DNA: TGCAGCGTTGAAAGGGGGGCAGACATTCAGTACTTC. Amino acids: CSVERGADIQYF.